These 19 T cell receptor beta chains were all obtained from the same sample, sequenced in a study of sequential checkpoint blockade in melanoma. TCRdb keeps only in-frame clones here, not all; method: immunoSEQ multiplex PCR. The sample consists of about 19,000 clones, about two thirds of them appearing once. Documented treatment: randomized to nivolumab then ipilimumab (arm A) or the reverse (arm B). The sequenced sample was CD8+ T cells sorted from blood (inferred from file names), obtained from a patient given nivolumab and ipilimumab in sequence. These receptors were obtained from a human donor with melanoma.

This rearrangement joins TRBV7-6 to TRBJ1-1; D is perhaps TRBD1 (5 bases). The CDR3 consists of 16 residues. Trimming removed 5 bases from V and 0 bases from J, with 16 bases in between. Per the germline V gene, CDR1 is SGHVS and CDR2 is FNYEAQ. The CDR3: CASSPLQVPVNTEAFF. CDR3 DNA: TGTGCCAGCAGCCCTCTACAGGTCCCCGTGAACACTGAAGCTTTCTTT.

This clone showed up just a few times. The chain uses TRBV6-4 and TRBJ2-5, with a possible D match to TRBD1 (6 bases). The DNA end lines up better with TRBJ2-7; the J call may be wrong. This CDR3 is 14 amino acids long. Germline CDR1 is MRHNA and CDR2 is SNTAGT. CDR3 amino acids: CASSEAGDATEQYF. CDR3 DNA: TGTGCCAGCAGTGAGGCAGGGGACGCTACCGAGCAGTACTTC.

This sequence joins TRBV29-1 and TRBJ1-1; TRBD1 might be the D (5 bases). The CDR3 extends over 15 amino acids. Germline lookup yields CDR1 SQVTM and CDR2 ANQGSEA. Deletions cut 1 base from V and 4 bases from J, with 16 bases between. The CDR3 loop reads CSVEGWYGGGTEAFF. The CDR3 DNA sequence: TGCAGCGTTGAAGGGTGGTACGGGGGGGGCACTGAAGCTTTCTTT.

A single count supports this clone. A far larger clone is just one base off, so this is likely a read error. The CDR3 nucleotides are TGTGCCAGCAGCTTTGGGACAGGGGCCTACGAGCAGTACTTC. Amino acid sequence: CASSFGTGAYEQYF. The chain joins TRBV5-6 to TRBJ2-7; 10 bases are a match to TRBD1. Trimming removed 2 bases from V and 2 bases from J; junction bases left unmatched: 1. CDR1 and CDR2 from the germline V gene are SGHDT and YYEEEE. The length of the CDR3 is 14 residues.

The gene calls are TRBV15 and TRBJ2-1; 9 bases match TRBD1. Trimming at V came to 2 bases and at J to 7 bases, leaving 6 bases not matched to a gene. This CDR3 is built from 15 residues. CDR1 and CDR2 (germline): LNHNV, YYDKDF (reference sequence). CDR3 coding DNA: TGTGCCACCAGCAGACGGGACAGGGCAGGGAATGAGCAGTTCTTC. Amino acids: CATSRRDRAGNEQFF.

The chain carries TRBV5-1 and TRBJ2-7, with 7 bases fitting TRBD1. CDR3 length: 15 amino acids. In germline, CDR1 is SGHRS, CDR2 YFSETQ. Trimming took 4 bases from V and 2 from J; bases not matched to a gene: 9. The CDR3 region has the DNA TGCGCCAGCAGCGCTGGGTGGGGACAGACCTACGAGCAGTACTTC. This encodes CASSAGWGQTYEQYF. Using reference TRBV5-1 and TRBJ2-7 for the parts outside the CDR3, the full variable domain is KAGVTQTPRYLIKTRGQQVTLSCSPISGHRSVSWYQQTPGQGLQFLFEYFSETQRNKGNFPGRFSGRQFSNSRSEMNVSTLELGDSALYLCASSAGWGQTYEQYFGPGTRLTVT.

The gene calls are TRBV6-1 and TRBJ1-1; 7 bases fit TRBD1. This CDR3 is built from 14 residues. The germline gives CDR1 MNHNS, CDR2 SASEGT. Losses at the gene ends were 6 bases for V and 4 bases for J; bases not matched to a gene: 8. The CDR3 loop is CASSPGGGGTEAFF. In DNA form, the CDR3 reads TGTGCCAGCAGCCCCGGAGGGGGCGGCACTGAAGCTTTCTTT.

The genes are TRBV6-5 and TRBJ2-1, with 8 positions matching TRBD2. Germline CDR1 is MNHEY and CDR2 is SVGAGI. Germline trimming cut 6 bases from V and 2 bases from J; bases unmatched to any gene: 6. CDR3 length: 15 amino acids. The CDR3 spells CASSLTSGPYNEQFF. The DNA for the CDR3 is TGTGCCAGCAGCCTAACTAGCGGTCCCTACAATGAGCAGTTCTTC.

The J gene is TRBJ2-1, the V gene TRBV7-3; the match to TRBD2 covers 8 bases. Germline V gives CDR1 SGHTA, CDR2 FQGTGA. The CDR3 spans 13 residues. The V segment lost 6 bases and the J segment 10 bases; nucleotides outside the gene matches: 8. The CDR3 here is CASRALAVREQFF. The CDR3 bases are TGTGCCAGCAGGGCACTAGCGGTACGGGAGCAGTTCTTC.

There are a few counts of this clone. Additional DNA sequences in this sample encode the identical CDR3. V and J are TRBV10-1 and TRBJ1-1; D uncertain. Germline V gene lookup returns CDR1 WNHNN and CDR2 SYGVQD (reference sequence). V lost 3 bases to trimming and J lost 2 bases, with 19 bases between them. The CDR3 has 17 residues. CDR3: CASSEGVWRHDNTEAFF. CDR3 bases: TGCGCCAGCAGTGAAGGTGTATGGAGGCATGACAACACTGAAGCTTTCTTT.

Within the sample, this clone is medium-sized (0.01 to 0.1%). The V call is TRBV6-5, the J call TRBJ1-2; TRBD1 agrees at 8 bases. CDR3 length: 15 amino acids. Unmatched junction bases numbered 12, after V lost 5 bases and J lost 7 bases. CDR1 MNHEY and CDR2 SVGAGI come from the germline V gene. CDR3 region: CASSTRTGKVGGYTF. As DNA, the CDR3 is TGTGCCAGCAGTACCCGGACAGGGAAAGTTGGTGGCTACACCTTC.

This chain uses TRBV27 with TRBJ1-2; D is possibly TRBD1 (6 bases). Germline lookup yields CDR1 MNHEY and CDR2 SMNVEV (reference sequence). The CDR3 contains 14 residues. Deletions cut 4 bases from V and 4 bases from J, with 13 bases between. CDR3 sequence (DNA): TGTGCCAGCAGTTCGGGGACACAAATCTATGGCTACACCTTC. Its protein is CASSSGTQIYGYTF.

The J gene is TRBJ1-2, the V gene TRBV13; 11 bases line up with TRBD1. CDR1 is PRHDT and CDR2 is FYEKMQ in the germline V gene (reference sequence). V shed 3 bases, J shed 7 bases, and the junction held 1 base outside the gene matches. The CDR3 consists of 13 residues. Here the CDR3 DNA reads TGTGCCAGCAGCTTCGGGACAGGGGGTGGCTACACCTTC. Translation: CASSFGTGGGYTF.

This clone has only a few counts. The chain recombines TRBV9 with TRBJ2-3; TRBD2 agrees at 10 bases. The V gene end was trimmed by 1 base and the J gene end by 5 bases; junction bases not matched to a gene: 7. The CDR3 length is 16 residues. Germline V gives CDR1 SGDLS, CDR2 YYNGEE. The CDR3 region is CASSVISSGGIDTQYF. The CDR3 DNA reads as TGTGCCAGCAGCGTAATTAGTAGCGGGGGGATAGATACGCAGTATTTT.

In regard to this clone: Its ends do not fully match the called genes, so a read error is possible. Within the sample, other DNA sequences also encode this same CDR3. V is TRBV6-5 and J is TRBJ2-7, with 7 bases identical to TRBD1. The CDR3 has 14 residues. Per the germline V gene, CDR1 is MNHEY and CDR2 is SVGAGI. In DNA form, the CDR3 reads TGTGCCAGCAGTTGGGACAGTAAATCCTACGAGCAATACTTC. Translation: CASSWDSKSYEQYF.

CDR3 bases: TGTGCCAGCAGTTTATCGGTGGGCAGGCGCTACGAGCAGTACTTC. Protein sequence: CASSLSVGRRYEQYF. V gene TRBV28 combines with J gene TRBJ2-5; D gene ambiguous. The DNA end lines up better with TRBJ2-7; the J call may be wrong. The CDR3 has 15 residues. Germline V gene data show CDR1 as MDHEN and CDR2 as SYDVKM.

The genes are TRBV19 and TRBJ2-7, with TRBD1 matching 12 bases. V gave up 1 base and J gave up 5 bases; unmatched junction bases: 9. The CDR3 is 17 residues long. CDR1 and CDR2 (germline): LNHDA, SQIVND (reference sequence). The CDR3, as DNA: TGTGCCAGTAGTATAGGGTCGGGAGGGACAGGGGGCAACGAGCAGTACTTC. This translates into CASSIGSGGTGGNEQYF.

The rearrangement joins TRBV27 to TRBJ1-2, with a possible D match to TRBD1 (5 bases). The germline V gene encodes CDR1 MNHEY and CDR2 SMNVEV (reference sequence). The CDR3 is 14 amino acids. The V and J ends lost 3 bases and 7 bases respectively, with 15 bases between them. As DNA, the CDR3 is TGTGCCAGCAGTTTGCGAGGGACTCTATCTGGCTACACCTTC. Residues: CASSLRGTLSGYTF.

The chain combines TRBV7-6 with TRBJ2-1; D is perhaps TRBD2 (7 bases). In germline, CDR1 is SGHVS, CDR2 FNYEAQ. The V end lost 0 bases, the J end lost 7 bases, and 22 bases lay between the germline ends. The length of the CDR3 is 18 residues. The CDR3 is CASSLAVWGGPRRNEQFF. CDR3 coding DNA: TGTGCCAGCAGCTTAGCGGTCTGGGGGGGCCCCAGAAGGAATGAGCAGTTCTTC.